This T cell receptor (beta chain) was sequenced during a study of T cells in Graves' hyperthyroidism and ophthalmopathy. General study results and limits: Researchers report that a 13 V-J model separated ophthalmopathy from stable hyperthyroidism. Researchers found most expanded thyroid clonotypes above 0.001 in blood as well.

The trim removed 1 base at V and 12 bases at J, leaving 14 bases unmatched. Germline CDR1 is SNHLY and CDR2 is FYNNEI. The CDR3 spans 16 residues. What was amplified from RNA transcripts were TCR beta CDR3 regions. Carried out on the TCR CDR3, a first-round RT-PCR used the HTBI primer set. TCRdb re-called the multiplex PCR reads through MiXCR, storing one row per CDR3 protein. The table shows about 580,000 distinct CDR3 sequences, with around 14% occurring only once. A note on this clonotype: Antigen unknown.

The chain uses TRBV2 and TRBJ2-1, with TRBD2 matching over 8 bases. This TCR was recovered from a woman in her twenties or thirties with Graves' hyperthyroidism that later progressed to Graves' ophthalmopathy. Sequenced input: blood. The DNA of the CDR3 is TGTGCCAGCAGTGAAGGGGGGCTAAGCGGGAGCAAGGTGCAGTTCTTC. Protein sequence: CASSEGGLSGSKVQFF.